These 26 T cell receptor beta chains originate from one sample sequenced in a study of cytomegalovirus exposure and HLA in healthy donors. PCR involved 60 Vbeta and 13 Jbeta primers. Produced via immunoSEQ multiplex PCR; TCRdb's table is partial and in-frame only. In the table there are about 190,000 clones, roughly 86% of which are singletons. Specimen: PBMCs. Source of these receptors: a man aged 40-49 years in good health and CMV-seropositive.

V is TRBV5-1 and J is TRBJ2-7, with 7 nucleotides matching TRBD1. This CDR3 contains 14 residues. Germline V gene data show CDR1 as SGHRS and CDR2 as YFSETQ. Trimming took 0 bases from V and 5 from J; bases not matched to a gene: 5. The CDR3 protein is CASSLGTGAHEQYF. The CDR3 DNA reads TGCGCCAGCAGCTTGGGAACAGGGGCCCACGAGCAGTACTTC.

The chain couples TRBV9 to TRBJ2-2, with D maybe TRBD2 (6 bases). This CDR3 is 14 amino acids long. The germline V and J ends were trimmed by 5 bases and 0 bases, with 8 bases remaining between them. CDR1 is SGDLS, CDR2 YYNGEE, per germline. This CDR3 reads CASREGSNTGELFF. DNA for the CDR3: TGTGCCAGCAGGGAGGGGTCGAACACCGGGGAGCTGTTTTTT.

The chain couples TRBV2 to TRBJ2-2; 8 bases map to TRBD2. There are 15 residues in the CDR3. V trimming: 7 bases; J trimming: 0 bases; junction bases outside the gene matches: 4. CDR1 and CDR2 (germline): SNHLY, FYNNEI. The CDR3 loop is CASKTSGANTGELFF. For the CDR3, the DNA is TGTGCCAGCAAAACTAGCGGAGCGAACACCGGGGAGCTGTTTTTT. Complete variable domain (other parts from reference TRBV2 and TRBJ2-2): EPEVTQTPSHQVTQMGQEVILRCVPISNHLYFYWYRQILGQKVEFLVSFYNNEISEKSEIFDDQFSVERPDGSNFTLKIRSTKLEDSAMYFCASKTSGANTGELFFGEGSRLTVL.

The chain combines TRBV10-3 with TRBJ1-2; 7 bases are a match to TRBD1. The germline V gene encodes CDR1 ENHRY and CDR2 SYGVKD. The junction had 4 bases not matched to a gene; V was cut back by 2 bases and J by 4 bases. The CDR3 totals 14 residues. The CDR3 loop is CAISEPGQVYGYTF. CDR3 sequence (DNA): TGTGCCATCAGTGAGCCAGGACAGGTCTATGGCTACACCTTC.

The chain has TRBV4-3 and TRBJ2-2; D not certain. The ends were cut back, 1 base at V and 5 bases at J, with 5 bases in the middle. In germline, CDR1 is LGHNA, CDR2 YSLEER. This CDR3 spans 13 amino acids. The DNA of the CDR3 is TGCGCCAGCAGCCAAGCGCGAACCGGGGAGCTGTTTTTT. This gives the protein CASSQARTGELFF.

Here the CDR3 DNA reads TGCAGCGTTGATTGGAGCTCCGGACAGAGCTATGGCTACACCTTC. Protein product: CSVDWSSGQSYGYTF. The chain carries TRBV29-1 and TRBJ1-2; maybe TRBD1 (6 bases). Germline assignment: CDR1 SQVTM and CDR2 ANQGSEA. Trimming stripped 3 bases from V and 4 bases from J, with 18 bases between. The CDR3 has 15 amino acids.

The chain carries TRBV6-5 and TRBJ2-3; TRBD2 aligns across 12 bases. J gave up 5 bases and V 4 bases, and 7 bases lay outside the gene matches. The CDR3 extends over 16 amino acids. Germline V gene sequence: CDR1 MNHEY, CDR2 SVGAGI. The CDR3 region is CASSSEASGGVDTQYF. In DNA form, the CDR3 reads TGTGCCAGCAGTTCCGAGGCTAGCGGGGGGGTAGATACGCAGTATTTT.

The chain carries TRBV6-1 and TRBJ1-1; 7 nucleotides agree with TRBD1. Losses at the gene ends were 1 base for V and 4 bases for J; bases not matched to a gene: 15. The CDR3 spans 18 residues. CDR1 and CDR2 from the germline V gene are MNHNS and SASEGT. The CDR3 reads CASSEGRGTVETATEAFF. CDR3 bases: TGTGCCAGCAGTGAAGGGAGGGGGACAGTCGAAACCGCCACTGAAGCTTTCTTT.

This clone was counted only a few times. V gene TRBV7-9 combines with J gene TRBJ2-2; 7 nucleotides agree with TRBD1. V shed 5 bases, J shed 4 bases, and the junction held 10 bases outside the gene matches. Germline V gene sequence: CDR1 SEHNR, CDR2 FQNEAQ (reference sequence). The CDR3 length is 16 residues. CDR3 in amino acids: CASSRQTGVGTGELFF. The CDR3 nucleotides are TGTGCCAGCAGCCGCCAAACAGGGGTCGGCACCGGGGAGCTGTTTTTT.

V is TRBV7-2 and J is TRBJ2-7; 13 bases match TRBD2. Unmatched junction bases numbered 15, after V lost 5 bases and J lost 5 bases. The CDR3 has 18 residues. Germline V CDR1 and CDR2: SGHTA, FQGNSA. The CDR3 region is CASSRMGPPGLAGNEQYF. The CDR3 DNA reads TGTGCCAGCAGCCGTATGGGCCCACCGGGACTAGCGGGAAACGAGCAGTACTTC.

This CDR3 is CASSPMATSRPDTQYF. In DNA, the CDR3 is TGTGCCAGCAGCCCCATGGCCACTAGTCGCCCAGATACGCAGTATTTT. V is TRBV7-2 and J is TRBJ2-3; TRBD2 might be the D (5 bases). The V and J ends lost 5 bases and 4 bases respectively, with 19 bases between them. The CDR3 loop spans 16 amino acids. The germline CDR1 and CDR2 sequences are SGHTA and FQGNSA.

The chain employs TRBV27 and TRBJ2-3, with TRBD1 matching 8 bases. The CDR3 length is 16 residues. Germline V lookup: CDR1 MNHEY, CDR2 SMNVEV (reference sequence). V shed 5 bases and J 2 bases; nucleotides not matched to a gene: 9. This CDR3 is CASSRRGQRATDTQYF. DNA for the CDR3: TGTGCCAGCAGTCGCAGGGGGCAAAGGGCCACAGATACGCAGTATTTT.

The chain employs TRBV7-3 and TRBJ2-7; possibly TRBD2 for D (5 bases). Germline CDR1 and CDR2: SGHTA and FQGTGA. This CDR3 comprises 18 residues. V was cut by 2 bases and J by 4 bases, with 24 bases left in between. The CDR3 coding sequence is TGTGCCAGCAGCTTATATGGAGAGGGAGCCGGTTTAGATTACGAGCAGTACTTC. It translates to CASSLYGEGAGLDYEQYF.

Worth noting for this clone: The germline gene is not matched at one end of the junction; a read error may be the cause. The chain uses TRBV6-6 and TRBJ2-5; unclear D gene. This CDR3 is 15 amino acids long. Germline V gene lookup returns CDR1 MNHNY and CDR2 SVGAGI (reference sequence). The CDR3 region is CAISDLSVDQETQYF. CDR3 coding DNA: TGTGCCATCAGTGATCTGTCGGTTGACCAAGAGACCCAGTACTTC.

The rearrangement links TRBV27 to TRBJ1-4; TRBD1 aligns across 10 bases. The ends lost 6 bases at V and 6 bases at J; junction bases unmatched: 7. The length of the CDR3 is 15 residues. Germline V CDR1 and CDR2: MNHEY, SMNVEV (reference sequence). CDR3 in DNA: TGTGCCAGCAGACCCTCCGGGACAGGGGATGAAAAACTGTTTTTT. Its protein is CASRPSGTGDEKLFF.

V gene TRBV7-9 combines with J gene TRBJ2-4; D may be TRBD2 (5 bases). Trimming shortened V by 3 bases and J by 3 bases, and 12 bases separated the two germline ends. CDR1 and CDR2 from the germline V gene are SEHNR and FQNEAQ (reference sequence). The CDR3 is 15 residues long. This CDR3 reads CASSFVYGGKNIQYF. CDR3 DNA: TGTGCCAGCAGCTTTGTTTATGGAGGCAAAAACATTCAGTACTTC.

The rearrangement links TRBV9 to TRBJ2-7; 7 nucleotides match TRBD1. CDR3 size: 15 residues. V lost 3 bases, J lost 0 bases, and 6 bases stayed unmatched. The germline gives CDR1 SGDLS, CDR2 YYNGEE. The chain's CDR3 is CASSATDRDSYEQYF. CDR3 nucleotide sequence: TGTGCCAGCAGCGCTACCGACAGGGACTCCTACGAGCAGTACTTC.

This rearrangement joins TRBV6-5 to TRBJ2-7; a weak D match, TRBD2 (6 bases). Trimming shortened V by 6 bases and J by 6 bases, and 15 bases separated the two germline ends. CDR3 size: 13 residues. CDR1 and CDR2 (germline): MNHEY, SVGAGI. The CDR3 here is CASRPPGGSEQYF. The CDR3 DNA reads TGTGCCAGCAGGCCCCCCGGGGGTAGCGAGCAGTACTTC.

V usage is TRBV6-1 and J usage is TRBJ1-5, with 10 nucleotides matching TRBD1. CDR1 and CDR2 from the germline V gene are MNHNS and SASEGT. V dropped 4 bases and J dropped 4; count of bases not matched to a gene: 1. This CDR3 contains 14 residues. The CDR3 DNA reads TGTGCCAGCAGTGCGGACAGGGGGAATCAGCCCCAGCATTTT. This translates into CASSADRGNQPQHF.

The count of this clone is one. The chain joins TRBV7-9 to TRBJ2-5; D remains unclear. This CDR3 has 15 residues. Between the trimmed V and J ends, which lost 8 bases and 3 bases, there was a span of 19 bases. Germline V gene sequence: CDR1 SEHNR, CDR2 FQNEAQ (reference sequence). This CDR3 is CASELLEQRKETQYF. In nucleotides, the CDR3 is TGTGCCAGCGAGCTCCTTGAGCAGCGAAAAGAGACCCAGTACTTC. Full variable domain (rest looked up from reference TRBV7-9 and TRBJ2-5): DTGVSQNPRHKITKRGQNVTFRCDPISEHNRLYWYRQTLGQGPEFLTYFQNEAQLEKSRLLSDRFSAERPKGSFSTLEIQRTEQGDSAMYLCASELLEQRKETQYFGPGTRLLVL.

The chain links TRBV10-3 to TRBJ2-7; TRBD2 aligns across 11 bases. Germline V gives CDR1 ENHRY, CDR2 SYGVKD. This CDR3 spans 14 amino acids. Trimming at V came to 3 bases and at J to 4 bases, leaving 2 bases not matched to a gene. The CDR3 region is CAISDTSGSYEQYF. The CDR3 coding sequence is TGTGCCATCAGTGATACTAGCGGGAGTTACGAGCAGTACTTC.

The chain combines TRBV10-2 with TRBJ2-7; D may be TRBD1 (5 bases). Germline CDR1 and CDR2: WSHSY and SAAADI. V lost 2 bases and J lost 4, with 6 bases in between. This CDR3 has 12 amino acids. The CDR3 DNA follows: TGCGCCAGCAGTGAGCGACAGTACGAGCAGTACTTC. Protein: CASSERQYEQYF.

The rearrangement uses TRBV27 and TRBJ2-1; the D gene is possibly TRBD1 (6 bases). Deletions cut 6 bases from V and 4 bases from J, with 16 bases between. From germline, CDR1 is MNHEY and CDR2 SMNVEV (reference sequence). This CDR3 contains 15 residues. In DNA, the CDR3 is TGTGCCAGCAGGCCAGGGGCAGCCGAATACAATGAGCAGTTCTTC. It codes for CASRPGAAEYNEQFF.

The rearrangement joins TRBV28 to TRBJ1-4; maybe TRBD1 (6 bases). The CDR3 extends over 15 amino acids. Germline values: CDR1 MDHEN, CDR2 SYDVKM. The ends were cut back, 8 bases at V and 10 bases at J, with 23 bases in the middle. This chain's CDR3 is CASGPGTPITRKLFF. The CDR3 region has the DNA TGTGCCAGCGGACCAGGGACACCAATTACCCGAAAACTGTTTTTT.

The chain recombines TRBV7-2 with TRBJ2-3, with TRBD2 identical over 12 bases. Per the germline V gene, CDR1 is SGHTA and CDR2 is FQGNSA. The CDR3 sequence is 17 residues long. J gave up 0 bases and V 4 bases, and 5 bases lay outside the gene matches. DNA of the CDR3: TGTGCCAGCAGCTCGGGACTAGCGGGCCCTAGCACAGATACGCAGTATTTT. It is translated as CASSSGLAGPSTDTQYF.

The chain carries TRBV18 and TRBJ2-6; perhaps TRBD1 as D (6 bases). The CDR3 runs 16 residues. Germline CDR1 reads KGHSH; CDR2 reads LQKENI. V was pared by 4 bases and J by 0 bases, with 10 bases between. The CDR3 DNA follows: TGTGCCAGCTCACGGACAGCTTACTCTGGGGCCAACGTCCTGACTTTC. Translation: CASSRTAYSGANVLTF.